This T cell receptor beta chain was captured by sequencing in a study of cytomegalovirus exposure and HLA in healthy donors. Notes on the study in general: The only immune exposure information that was available was CMV serostatus. In a later analysis, at a false discovery rate of 0.05, 16,951 TCR beta sequences were associated with HLA alleles. Later genetic work tied a missense DCLRE1C variant to beta-chain V and J trimming.

With 60 Vbeta and 13 Jbeta primers, the PCR was carried out. The repertoire was sequenced with immunoSEQ multiplex PCR; TCRdb's copy has only in-frame clones and lacks some. The table shows about 150,000 clones, with around 84% occurring only once. In the case of this clone: Its antigen is as yet unknown.

The V and J ends lost 6 bases and 5 bases, in that order; junction bases with no gene match: 4. The length of the CDR3 is 13 residues. Germline V lookup: CDR1 MDHEN, CDR2 SYDVKM. The clonotype originates from a young man in good health and CMV-seronegative. The chain joins TRBV28 to TRBJ2-5, with TRBD1 identical over 9 bases. Sequencing was carried out using PBMCs. In DNA form, the CDR3 reads TGTGCCAGCAGACCCGGACAGGGGGAGACCCAGTACTTC. Protein sequence: CASRPGQGETQYF.